The clone carrying this T cell receptor beta chain has just a few counts. As yet, its antigen is unknown. This sample is drawn from a study of T-cell memory formation after mild COVID-19. Findings and caveats of the study: Cross-reactive memory appears to have joined, as suggested by some responding clones showing up in pre-infection memory. SARS-CoV-2 specificity of second-wave clones peaking day 37 was unconfirmed. Day 15 to 85 contractors were CD4/CD8 balanced; later expanders leaned CD4+.

This CDR3 spans 15 amino acids. V dropped 5 bases and J dropped 6 bases, with 18 bases sitting between them. CDR1 and CDR2 from the germline V gene are KGHSH and LQKENI. One entry per CDR3 protein results from TCRdb running MiXCR on the 5' RACE reads. The sample contains around 420,000 distinct CDR3 sequences, 24% of which appear only once. This chain uses TRBV18 with TRBJ2-3; D is tentatively TRBD1 or TRBD2 (5 bases each). Material for sequencing was PBMCs or a T cell subset sorted from them (not recorded which). The source is an adult woman who had mild COVID-19 (a few samples of this study predate the infection). Cell type and time point are not known. CDR3 amino acids: CASSSGPQDADTQYF. CDR3 sequence (DNA): TGTGCCAGCTCATCGGGACCCCAGGACGCCGATACGCAGTATTTT.